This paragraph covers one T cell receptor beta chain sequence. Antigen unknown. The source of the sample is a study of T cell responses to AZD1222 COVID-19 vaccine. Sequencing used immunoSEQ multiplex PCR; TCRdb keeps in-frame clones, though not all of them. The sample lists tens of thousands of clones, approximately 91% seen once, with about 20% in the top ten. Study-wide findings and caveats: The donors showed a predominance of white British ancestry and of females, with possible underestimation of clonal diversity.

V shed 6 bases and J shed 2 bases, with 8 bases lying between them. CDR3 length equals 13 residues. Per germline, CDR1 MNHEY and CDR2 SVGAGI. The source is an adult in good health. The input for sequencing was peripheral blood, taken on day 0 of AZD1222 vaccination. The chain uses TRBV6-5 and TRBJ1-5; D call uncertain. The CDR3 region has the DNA TGTGCCAGCAGAATAACAGGCAATCAGCCCCAGCATTTT. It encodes CASRITGNQPQHF.